Each of the 2 T cell receptor beta chains below was sequenced from the same sample in a study of cytomegalovirus exposure and HLA in healthy donors. The PCR used 60 Vbeta and 13 Jbeta primers. Measured with immunoSEQ multiplex PCR; TCRdb has only the in-frame clones, and not every one. This sample has tens of thousands of clones, with 80% to 90% found just once. The specimen was PBMCs. Receptor source: a young woman in good health and CMV-seronegative.

For this clone: At one end the junction does not follow the germline gene, possibly because of a read error. This chain links TRBV6-5 with TRBJ2-6; a possible D gene is TRBD1 (5 bases). The germline gives CDR1 MNHEY, CDR2 SVGAGI. The CDR3 is made up of 16 amino acids. CDR3 DNA: TGTGCCAGCAGTTACTCCCTGCTGTCTGGGGCCAACGTCCTGCCTTTC. Translating gives CASSYSLLSGANVLPF.

The chain couples TRBV5-6 to TRBJ1-2; no clear D. Germline CDR1 reads SGHDT; CDR2 reads YYEEEE. This CDR3 contains 15 residues. V was pared by 0 bases and J by 8 bases, with 17 bases between. The CDR3 coding sequence is TGTGCCAGCAGCTTGGGAGTCACCTCCACGGGGGGCTACACCTTC. Its protein is CASSLGVTSTGGYTF.